Listed below are T cell receptor beta chains from one sample, sequenced in a study of cytomegalovirus exposure and HLA in healthy donors. Only in-frame clones appear in the TCRdb table, and some are missing; sequencing was by immunoSEQ multiplex PCR. The sample shows 150,000 or so clones, around 84% of them seen only once. Sequenced input: PBMCs. The receptors derive from a man in his late teens or twenties in good health and CMV-seronegative. CDR3s include the opening cysteine and the closing phenylalanine or tryptophan. Fields, in order: clone size, CDR3 length, V gene, J gene, D gene, CDR3 DNA, CDR3 protein. D genes are given only for firm matches. Clone size is not always given. Where it is, it says once, few, many or a class for expanded clones.

-	16	TRBV5-4	TRBJ2-5	TRBD2	TGTGCCAGCAGCGAGAGCGGGGGCCCTTTGGGGGAGACCCAGTACTTC	CASSESGGPLGETQYF
-	14	TRBV7-9	TRBJ2-7	-	TGTTCCAGCAGCCGTCCAGCGGACCCCTACGAGCAGTACTTC	CSSSRPADPYEQYF
-	14	TRBV30	TRBJ1-2	TRBD1	TGTGCCTGGAGTGTACTACAGGGGGCCTTTGGCTACACCTTC	CAWSVLQGAFGYTF
once	13	TRBV5-1	TRBJ1-1	-	TGCGCCAGCAGCTTGGAGGGGATCGCTGAAGCTTTCTTT	CASSLEGIAEAFF
-	13	TRBV6-1	TRBJ1-5	-	TGTGCCAGCAGTGAAATGGGCGATCAGCCCCAGCATTTT	CASSEMGDQPQHF
-	15	TRBV5-1	TRBJ2-2	-	TGCGCCAGCAGCTTTTACAGGGCGGACACCGGGGAGCTGTTTTTT	CASSFYRADTGELFF
-	14	TRBV11-3	TRBJ2-1	-	TGTGCCAGCAGTCCCGGTAGCTCCTACAATGAGCAGTTCTTC	CASSPGSSYNEQFF
-	16	TRBV10-3	TRBJ1-6	TRBD1	TGTGCCATCAGGGCACGCCCGGGACAGGGTAATTCACCCCTCCACTTT	CAIRARPGQGNSPLHF
-	13	TRBV6-4	TRBJ2-1	TRBD2	TGTGCCAGCAGTGAATGGCGGGAGGCCGAGCAGTTCTTC	CASSEWREAEQFF
-	15	TRBV7-6	TRBJ2-1	-	TGTGCCAGCAGCTTAACGTACAGCTTGGGCAATGAGCAGTTCTTC	CASSLTYSLGNEQFF
-	13	TRBV5-8	TRBJ2-1	-	TGTGCCAGCCCCCCGGACAAAAACAATGAGCAGTTCTTC	CASPPDKNNEQFF
-	14	TRBV29-1	TRBJ1-2	-	TGCAGCGTTGTGGCAGGGGATGGTAACTATGGCTACACCTTC	CSVVAGDGNYGYTF
-	15	TRBV7-9	TRBJ2-3	-	TGTGCCAGCAGCCCGATTTGGGGCAGCACAGATACGCAGTATTTT	CASSPIWGSTDTQYF
-	15	TRBV29-1	TRBJ2-7	-	TGCAGCGTTGGGAAGGCGATTCCAGGTAGCTACGAGCAGTACTTC	CSVGKAIPGSYEQYF
-	13	TRBV4-1	TRBJ2-3	-	TGCGCCAGCGCCCTTCAAGGGGCAGATACGCAGTATTTT	CASALQGADTQYF
-	16	TRBV6-1	TRBJ2-3	TRBD2	TGTGCCAGCAGTGAAAATCTAGCGGGTTCGGGAGATACGCAGTATTTT	CASSENLAGSGDTQYF
-	17	TRBV28	TRBJ2-3	TRBD2	TGTGCCAGCAGTTTATCACTAGCGGGAGGTGAAACAGATACGCAGTATTTT	CASSLSLAGGETDTQYF
-	18	TRBV14	TRBJ2-7	TRBD1	TGTGCCAGCAGCCAACCGGGACAGGGCGGTATCTTCTCCTACGAGCAGTACTTC	CASSQPGQGGIFSYEQYF
-	15	TRBV5-8	TRBJ2-7	TRBD2	TGTGCCAGCAGCCGGGGTGACGGGGAGGGCTACGAGCAGTACTTC	CASSRGDGEGYEQYF
-	14	TRBV7-9	TRBJ1-1	-	TGTGCCAGCAGCTTCACCGCCGGGAACACTGAAGCTTTCTTT	CASSFTAGNTEAFF
-	13	TRBV5-4	TRBJ2-1	-	TGTGCCAGCAGCTGGGGGGGCAGCAATGAGCAGTTCTTC	CASSWGGSNEQFF
-	15	TRBV7-8	TRBJ2-5	-	TGTGCCAGCAGCCCCTCTAGCGCTCAGTCGGAGACCCAGTACTTC	CASSPSSAQSETQYF
-	14	TRBV7-6	TRBJ1-5	-	TGTGCCAGCAGCGGGGGACTCTACAATCAGCCCCAGCATTTT	CASSGGLYNQPQHF
-	14	TRBV11-2	TRBJ1-3	-	TGTGCCAGCAGCTTAGACGGGGGTAGAAACACCATATATTTT	CASSLDGGRNTIYF
-	13	TRBV29-1	TRBJ2-1	-	TGCAGCGTTGACGCTGGGAGAAACAATGAGCAGTTCTTC	CSVDAGRNNEQFF
-	16	TRBV28	TRBJ1-2	TRBD1	TGTGCCAGCAGTGGACAGGGGCCTTATACTAACTATGGCTACACCTTC	CASSGQGPYTNYGYTF
once	11	TRBV5-6	TRBJ2-5	-	TGTGCCAGCAGCCTTGAGGGTGAGCAGTACTTC	CASSLEGEQYF
-	15	TRBV5-1	TRBJ2-7	-	TGCGCCAGCAGCTTGAGTGTCGGCGCGGCGTACGAGCAGTACTTC	CASSLSVGAAYEQYF
few	12	TRBV27	TRBJ2-3	-	TGTGCCAGCAGTCCTAGCACAGATACGCAGTATTTT	CASSPSTDTQYF
-	16	TRBV7-9	TRBJ2-2	TRBD1	TGTGCCAGCAGCCCCAGACAGGGGTTTGCCACCGGGGAGCTGTTTTTT	CASSPRQGFATGELFF
-	15	TRBV5-1	TRBJ2-3	TRBD2	TGCGCCAGCAGCGGGGGGACTAGCGGCACAGATACGCAGTATTTT	CASSGGTSGTDTQYF
once	14	TRBV27	TRBJ1-1	-	TGTGCCAGCAGTTTATACCGGTTCGGCACTGAAGCTTTCTTT	CASSLYRFGTEAFF
once	16	TRBV7-2	TRBJ2-3	TRBD1	TGTGCCAGCAGCTACCCAGGGGGTAGGGACACAGATACGCAGTATTTT	CASSYPGGRDTDTQYF
few	14	TRBV6-5	TRBJ2-7	TRBD2	TGTGCCAGCAGTTACGGACTAGCGGGAGGCGAGCAGTACTTC	CASSYGLAGGEQYF
-	18	TRBV9	TRBJ2-7	TRBD2	TGTGCCAGCAGCGTAGCCCCGACTAGCGGGCATGTCACCTACGAGCAGTACTTC	CASSVAPTSGHVTYEQYF
-	14	TRBV7-7	TRBJ2-5	TRBD1	TGTGCTAGCAGCACCGGGACAGGGGCGGAGACCCAGTACTTC	CASSTGTGAETQYF
once	15	TRBV28	TRBJ2-2	TRBD1	TGTGCCAGCAGTTCTACAGGGGCAGGGGCCGGGGAGCTGTTTTTT	CASSSTGAGAGELFF
-	14	TRBV18	TRBJ1-1	-	TGTGCCAGCTCACCAAGGGGAGGGGACGCTGAAGCTTTCTTT	CASSPRGGDAEAFF
-	16	TRBV6-4	TRBJ2-2	-	TGTGCCAGCAGTGACACGGCGGGGGCCGGCACCGGGGAGCTGTTTTTT	CASSDTAGAGTGELFF
-	16	TRBV4-1	TRBJ1-3	-	TGCGCCAGCAGCCAAGAAGGGCAGGGAAAGGGAAACACCATATATTTT	CASSQEGQGKGNTIYF
-	18	TRBV2	TRBJ2-7	TRBD1	TGTGCCAGCCTTGGGGGGACAGGGCCAAACCTGCTACCCTACGAGCAGTACTTC	CASLGGTGPNLLPYEQYF
-	15	TRBV4-1	TRBJ2-1	-	TGCGCCAGCAGCCAAGATCCCGGACTCCTCAATGAGCAGTTCTTC	CASSQDPGLLNEQFF
-	14	TRBV5-4	TRBJ1-1	-	TGTGCCAGCAGCACCCTCGGGGGGCCCTATGAAGCTTTCTTT	CASSTLGGPYEAFF
-	15	TRBV7-3	TRBJ2-1	-	TGTGCCAGCAGCTTCGGGGGTGGCTCCTACAATGAGCAGTTCTTC	CASSFGGGSYNEQFF
once	15	TRBV12-1	TRBJ1-2	-	TGTGCCAGCAGCGGCACGAGGACAGGGAACTATGGCTACACCTTC	CASSGTRTGNYGYTF
-	14	TRBV28	TRBJ1-1	-	TGTGCCAGCAGTTTCCAAAAAATACGGGCTGAAGCTTTCTTT	CASSFQKIRAEAFF
-	14	TRBV28	TRBJ1-1	-	TGTGCCAGCAGTCCCCTAACAGAGAACACTGAAGCTTTCTTT	CASSPLTENTEAFF
-	15	TRBV28	TRBJ2-3	TRBD1	TGTGCCAGCAGTACGACAGGGGGCTTGTCGGATACGCAGTATTTT	CASSTTGGLSDTQYF
-	13	TRBV5-1	TRBJ1-6	-	TGCGCCAGCAGCTTGGAACCCGAGTCACCCCTCCACTTT	CASSLEPESPLHF
-	13	TRBV11-3	TRBJ2-2	TRBD2	TGTGCCAGCAGCGGGGGAGGGTCCGGGGAGCTGTTTTTT	CASSGGGSGELFF
-	16	TRBV15	TRBJ1-2	TRBD1	TGTGCCACCAGCAGGACCCGGACAGGGGAAGGGGGCGGCTACACCTTC	CATSRTRTGEGGGYTF
-	13	TRBV2	TRBJ2-7	-	TGTGCCAGCACTCAGGACTTGCCCTACGAGCAGTACTTC	CASTQDLPYEQYF
-	13	TRBV6-5	TRBJ1-1	-	TGTGCCAGCAGTCGAGGTATGAACACTGAAGCTTTCTTT	CASSRGMNTEAFF
once	14	TRBV2	TRBJ1-1	-	TGTGCCAGCAGTGATAGTAGGGGGAACACTGAAGCTTTCTTT	CASSDSRGNTEAFF
-	18	TRBV10-2	TRBJ2-5	TRBD2	TGCGCCAGCAGTGAGTCGGGACTAGCGGGAGGGTCCCAAGAGACCCAGTACTTC	CASSESGLAGGSQETQYF
-	14	TRBV9	TRBJ1-6	-	TGTGCCAGCAGCGTAAGTCAGTCAAATTCACCCCTCCACTTT	CASSVSQSNSPLHF
-	15	TRBV7-3	TRBJ2-7	TRBD2	TGTGCCAGCAGCTTCCCGGGGGGTTGGTCCTACGAGCAGTACTTC	CASSFPGGWSYEQYF
-	14	TRBV28	TRBJ2-5	TRBD1	TGTGCCAGCCACGAAAACAGGGGACAAGAGACCCAGTACTTC	CASHENRGQETQYF